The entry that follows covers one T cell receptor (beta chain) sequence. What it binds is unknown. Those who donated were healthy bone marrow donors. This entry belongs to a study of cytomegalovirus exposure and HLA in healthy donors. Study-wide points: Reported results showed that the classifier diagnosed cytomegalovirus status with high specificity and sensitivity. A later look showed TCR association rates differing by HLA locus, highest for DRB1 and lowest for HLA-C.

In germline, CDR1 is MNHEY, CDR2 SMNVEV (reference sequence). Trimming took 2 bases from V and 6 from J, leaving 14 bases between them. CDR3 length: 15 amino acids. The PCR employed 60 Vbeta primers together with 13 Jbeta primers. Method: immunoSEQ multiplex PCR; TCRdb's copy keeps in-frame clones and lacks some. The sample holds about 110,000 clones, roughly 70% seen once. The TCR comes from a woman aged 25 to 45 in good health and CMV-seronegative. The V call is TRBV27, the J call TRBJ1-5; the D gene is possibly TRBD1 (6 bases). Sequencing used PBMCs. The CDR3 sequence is CASSLGAGDGQPQHF. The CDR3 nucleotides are TGTGCCAGCAGTTTAGGGGCAGGGGACGGTCAGCCCCAGCATTTT.